A single sample is the source of the 7 T cell receptor beta chains below, sequenced in a study of regulatory T cells in long-lasting Graves disease. Described time point: persistent/refractory GD, antithyroid drugs over 5 years with positive TRAb. Scientists built the TCR library using RNA that was extracted from PBMCs. Combining iRepertoire HTBI primers with Arm-PCR of CDR3 regions, the authors built TCR beta libraries. TCRdb analysed the multiplex PCR reads with MiXCR anew, one entry per CDR3 protein. The table shows 350,000 to 450,000 distinct CDR3 sequences, with around 23% occurring only once. Here the sequenced sample was peripheral blood mononuclear cells (PBMCs), taken when the disease was refractory, from a patient treated with antithyroid drugs. The receptors stem from a female donor with Graves disease.

This sequence joins TRBV2 and TRBJ2-7; 10 positions match TRBD1. Looked up from germline, CDR1 is SNHLY and CDR2 is FYNNEI. The CDR3 covers 17 residues. V shed 4 bases and J 0 bases; nucleotides not matched to a gene: 9. CDR3 sequence (DNA): TGTGCCAGCAGTGTGAGACAGGGGGCTCAAGTCTCCTACGAGCAGTACTTC. Amino acid sequence: CASSVRQGAQVSYEQYF. The full variable domain, rest sourced from reference TRBV2 and TRBJ2-7, is EPEVTQTPSHQVTQMGQEVILRCVPISNHLYFYWYRQILGQKVEFLVSFYNNEISEKSEIFDDQFSVERPDGSNFTLKIRSTKLEDSAMYFCASSVRQGAQVSYEQYFGPGTRLTVT.

This clonotype showed up just a few times. The chain couples TRBV19 to TRBJ2-7; D is undetermined. Germline V gene sequence: CDR1 LNHDA, CDR2 SQIVND (reference sequence). The CDR3 is made up of 15 amino acids. Trimming shortened V by 3 bases and J by 3 bases, and 15 bases separated the two germline ends. Here the CDR3 reads CASSIARRPIYEQYF. CDR3 bases: TGTGCCAGTAGTATTGCCAGACGGCCGATCTACGAGCAGTACTTC.

This clonotype was counted at least ten times. This CDR3 reads CASSEAGGYTF. The CDR3 DNA follows: TGTGCCAGCAGTGAAGCGGGTGGCTACACCTTC. V gene TRBV2 combines with J gene TRBJ1-2; D is undetermined. The V end lost 0 bases, the J end lost 7 bases, and 3 bases lay between the germline ends. This CDR3 is 11 amino acids long. Germline CDR1 and CDR2: SNHLY and FYNNEI.

This clonotype was seen a few times. This chain uses TRBV29-1 with TRBJ1-1, with a tentative D call TRBD1 (5 bases). V was pared by 7 bases and J by 11 bases, with 23 bases between. The CDR3 runs to 13 residues. Looked up from germline, CDR1 is SQVTM and CDR2 is ANQGSEA. The CDR3 loop reads CSAAKDTALDAFF. CDR3 in DNA: TGCAGCGCCGCGAAGGACACAGCATTGGACGCTTTCTTT.

This clonotype has a handful of counts. This chain connects TRBV2 to TRBJ2-1; 9 positions match TRBD2. V was clipped by 8 bases and J by 7 bases; unmatched bases: 9. The CDR3 is 14 residues long. The germline CDR1 and CDR2 sequences are SNHLY and FYNNEI. In DNA form, the CDR3 reads TGTGCCAGCTGTACCGGGACTAGCAGGAATGAGCAGTTCTTC. The encoded protein is CASCTGTSRNEQFF.

This clonotype was recorded a few times. The chain links TRBV28 to TRBJ1-5; TRBD1 aligns across 7 bases. The CDR3 length is 20 residues. V shed 10 bases, J shed 4 bases, and the junction held 28 bases outside the gene matches. Looked up from germline, CDR1 is MDHEN and CDR2 is SYDVKM. CDR3 amino acids: CATFPYVRGPGTERNQPQHF. The CDR3, as DNA: TGTGCCACCTTTCCTTACGTACGGGGGCCGGGGACAGAGAGGAATCAGCCCCAGCATTTT.

This clonotype was recorded at least ten times. The rearrangement uses TRBV28 and TRBJ2-7; D might be TRBD2 (5 bases). V shed 4 bases and J shed 3 bases, with 16 bases lying between them. The CDR3 is 15 residues long. The germline V gene encodes CDR1 MDHEN and CDR2 SYDVKM. CDR3 bases: TGTGCCAGCAGTTCCCCCGGGAATAGGATCTACGAGCAGTACTTC. Translating it yields CASSSPGNRIYEQYF.